The 17 T cell receptor beta chains presented below share a single source sample, sequenced in a study of T cell repertoires in cytomegalovirus infection (dated by TCRdb to the late 2010s). The data were produced on an Illumina HiSeq 1500. The public reads were reanalyzed by TCRdb: fastp trimming at Q25, MiXCR alignment, in-frame beta chains only. Records with the same CDR3 protein are collapsed into one entry carrying the most frequent genes and DNA. Present in this sample are around 74,000 distinct CDR3 sequences, roughly 3.6% of which were seen just once. The ten largest clonotypes hold approximately 4.6% of the sample. The material sequenced was PBMCs. These receptors originate from a human donor in good health (CMV status not recorded). Some clones in this sample may be carry-over from other donors' samples.

This clonotype was recorded a few times. V is TRBV15 and J is TRBJ2-7, with D possibly matching TRBD1 (6 bases). This CDR3 spans 15 amino acids. Germline CDR1 is LNHNV and CDR2 is YYDKDF (reference sequence). V shed 0 bases and J shed 1 base, with 10 bases lying between them. The CDR3 nucleotides read TGTGCCACCAGCAGAGAAGTTGGACAGTCCTACGAGCAGTACTTC. The encoded protein is CATSREVGQSYEQYF.

There are many counts of this clonotype. This chain links TRBV4-1 with TRBJ1-1; tentative D call: TRBD1 (5 bases). CDR3 length: 15 amino acids. Trimming shortened V by 4 bases and J by 4 bases, and 16 bases separated the two germline ends. The germline V gene encodes CDR1 MGHRA and CDR2 YSYEKL. The CDR3 is CASSRGRVVGTEAFF. CDR3 bases: TGCGCCAGCAGCCGGGGACGGGTGGTGGGCACTGAAGCTTTCTTT.

This clonotype was detected many times. This rearrangement joins TRBV28 to TRBJ1-6; 9 bases fit TRBD1. Germline assignment: CDR1 MDHEN and CDR2 SYDVKM. J was trimmed by 6 bases and V by 6 bases; bases with no gene match: 6. The CDR3 sequence is 15 residues long. DNA for the CDR3: TGTGCCAGCAGCTCACAGGGGGCGGGTAATTCACCCCTCCACTTT. It specifies CASSSQGAGNSPLHF.

The sample holds many counts of this clonotype. The V and J genes are TRBV7-6 and TRBJ2-3, with TRBD1 as a possible D gene (5 bases). Per germline, CDR1 SGHVS and CDR2 FNYEAQ. Trimming left V 5 bases short and J 1 base short, with 16 bases between. The CDR3 length is 16 residues. The CDR3 region has the DNA TGTGCCAGCAGCCCCCAAGGACACTCTGGCACAGATACGCAGTATTTT. Translated, it gives CASSPQGHSGTDTQYF.

This clonotype was counted ten times or more. The J gene is TRBJ2-3, the V gene TRBV9; D not resolved. V gave up 1 base and J gave up 3 bases, with 15 bases separating them. Germline V gene sequence: CDR1 SGDLS, CDR2 YYNGEE. The length of the CDR3 is 16 residues. The CDR3 bases are TGTGCCAGCAGCGTATCATGGTGGGCTCCAACAGATACGCAGTATTTT. Translated: CASSVSWWAPTDTQYF.

This clonotype has a count of ten or more. The junction departs from germline at one end; a sequencing error may be responsible. The V gene is TRBV19, the J gene TRBJ2-7; D unclear. The CDR3 has 15 residues. CDR1 and CDR2 from the germline V gene are LNHDA and SQIVND (reference sequence). The DNA for the CDR3 is TGTGCCAGTAGTATCGCCCTTTCCCTCTCCCACGAGCAGTACTTC. Protein sequence: CASSIALSLSHEQYF.

This clonotype was found many times. The V call is TRBV9, the J call TRBJ2-2; 13 bases match TRBD2. The CDR3 extends over 16 amino acids. V shed 3 bases, J shed 5 bases, and the junction held 4 bases outside the gene matches. Germline CDR1 reads SGDLS; CDR2 reads YYNGEE. The CDR3 bases are TGTGCCAGCAGCGGCGGGACTAGCGGGGAGACCGGGGAGCTGTTTTTT. It codes for CASSGGTSGETGELFF.

This clonotype was detected many times. The chain has TRBV12-3 or TRBV12-4 and TRBJ2-7; D is perhaps TRBD1 (5 bases). V gave up 2 bases and J gave up 4 bases, with 12 bases separating them. CDR3 size: 14 residues. The CDR3 sequence is CASSLRGSMYEQYF. The CDR3, as DNA: TGTGCCAGCAGTTTAAGGGGATCAATGTACGAGCAGTACTTC.

This clonotype occurred many times. This chain links TRBV4-1 with TRBJ1-1; D is uncertain. Germline V gene sequence: CDR1 MGHRA, CDR2 YSYEKL. The CDR3 runs to 13 residues. Trimming shortened V by 2 bases and J by 11 bases, and 15 bases separated the two germline ends. This CDR3 is CASSQPGSILAFF. DNA for the CDR3: TGCGCCAGCAGCCAACCAGGAAGCATTTTGGCTTTCTTT.

This clonotype was recorded at least ten times. The chain couples TRBV7-8 to TRBJ1-1; weak D call: TRBD1 (6 bases). Germline V gives CDR1 SGHVS, CDR2 FQNEAQ. The ends were cut back, 4 bases at V and 4 bases at J, with 13 bases in the middle. CDR3 length: 14 amino acids. The CDR3 here is CASSYRDITTEAFF. In DNA form, the CDR3 reads TGTGCCAGCAGCTACCGGGACATAACCACTGAAGCTTTCTTT.

This clonotype was observed many times. The rearrangement links TRBV7-8 to TRBJ2-5; unclear D gene. The CDR3 length is 14 residues. The ends were cut back, 1 base at V and 5 bases at J, with 11 bases in the middle. Looked up from germline, CDR1 is SGHVS and CDR2 is FQNEAQ. Written as DNA, the CDR3 is TGTGCCAGCAGCTTAGTTCGGGTCCTGGAGACCCAGTACTTC. It translates to CASSLVRVLETQYF.

The sample holds many counts of this clonotype. The V gene is TRBV28, the J gene TRBJ2-7, with D perhaps given as TRBD1 or TRBD2 (5 bases each). The V end was cut by 8 bases, the J end by 3 bases, with 14 bases between. The CDR3 sequence is 13 residues long. Germline CDR1 MDHEN, CDR2 SYDVKM. In DNA, the CDR3 is TGTGCCAGCGGGACCCTCCTCGGCTACGAGCAGTACTTC. Its translation is CASGTLLGYEQYF.

This clonotype was counted between two and nine times. With a much larger clone just one base away, this may be a read error. This rearrangement joins TRBV12-3 or TRBV12-4 to TRBJ1-6; no clear D gene. There are 13 residues in the CDR3. The CDR3 bases are TGTGCCTGCAGATTAATAGGGAGGTCACCCCTCCACTTT. Its protein product is CACRLIGRSPLHF.

This clonotype was seen repeatedly, ten times or more. This chain joins TRBV6-5 and TRBJ1-3, with 10 bases that match TRBD1. The junction had 5 bases not matched to a gene; V was cut back by 4 bases and J by 8 bases. This CDR3 is 14 amino acids long. The V gene's germline CDR1 is MNHEY and CDR2 SVGAGI. CDR3 protein: CASSSPGQGYTIYF. The CDR3 nucleotides read TGTGCCAGCAGTTCACCGGGACAGGGGTACACCATATATTTT.

This clonotype has at least ten counts. V gene TRBV28 combines with J gene TRBJ1-1, with 7 bases fitting TRBD1. The CDR3 totals 14 residues. V was clipped by 7 bases and J by 3 bases; unmatched bases: 8. The germline gives CDR1 MDHEN, CDR2 SYDVKM. This chain's CDR3 is CASKGAWGYTEAFF. The CDR3 coding sequence is TGTGCCAGCAAGGGGGCCTGGGGGTACACTGAAGCTTTCTTT. Together with reference TRBV28 and TRBJ1-1, the CDR3 gives the full variable domain: DVKVTQSSRYLVKRTGEKVFLECVQDMDHENMFWYRQDPGLGLRLIYFSYDVKMKEKGDIPEGYSVSREKKERFSLILESASTNQTSMYLCASKGAWGYTEAFFGQGTRLTVV.

In its sample, this clonotype was seen many times. The chain links TRBV7-2 to TRBJ2-7, with a tentative D call TRBD1 (6 bases). The CDR3 has 13 residues. Germline CDR1 reads SGHTA; CDR2 reads FQGNSA. V was pared by 2 bases and J by 6 bases, with 11 bases between. CDR3 in DNA: TGTGCCAGCAGCTTACTACAGGGATCCGAGCAGTACTTC. This gives the protein CASSLLQGSEQYF.

In this sample, this clonotype turned up many times. This sequence joins TRBV20-1 and TRBJ2-2; TRBD1 aligns across 9 bases. With V trimmed by 2 bases and J by 4 bases, 14 bases remained unmatched. CDR1 is DFQATT and CDR2 is SNEGSKA in the germline V gene (reference sequence). The CDR3 sequence is 18 residues long. The CDR3 DNA reads TGCAGTGCTAGACAGGACAGGGGATCAACTTTGGGCACCGGGGAGCTGTTTTTT. Translated, it gives CSARQDRGSTLGTGELFF.